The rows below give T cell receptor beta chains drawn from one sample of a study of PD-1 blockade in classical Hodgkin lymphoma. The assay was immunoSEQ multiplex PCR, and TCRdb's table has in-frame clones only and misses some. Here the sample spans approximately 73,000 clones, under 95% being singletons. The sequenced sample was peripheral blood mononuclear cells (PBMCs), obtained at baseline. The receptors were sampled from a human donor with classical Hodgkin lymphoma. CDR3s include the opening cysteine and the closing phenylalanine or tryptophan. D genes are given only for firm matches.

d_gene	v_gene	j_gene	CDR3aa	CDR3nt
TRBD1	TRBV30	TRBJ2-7	CACTGQGSPQADQYF	TGTGCTTGCACTGGACAGGGATCCCCGCAGGCCGACCAGTACTTC
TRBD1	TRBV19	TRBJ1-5	CASRINRGQPQHF	TGTGCCAGTAGGATCAACAGGGGTCAGCCCCAGCATTTT
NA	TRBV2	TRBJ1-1	CASSGGIFTEAFF	TGTGCCAGCAGTGGTGGCATTTTCACTGAAGCTTTCTTT
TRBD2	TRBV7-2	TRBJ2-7	CASSLGAGGSYEQYF	TGTGCCAGCAGCTTAGGAGCGGGAGGCTCCTACGAGCAGTACTTC
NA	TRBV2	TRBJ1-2	CASYIVSVEGYGYTF	TGTGCCAGCTATATTGTATCTGTGGAGGGCTATGGCTACACCTTC
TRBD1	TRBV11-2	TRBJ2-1	CASSLDWAARGLFNEQFF	TGTGCCAGCAGCTTAGATTGGGCTGCCAGGGGGCTGTTCAATGAGCAGTTCTTC
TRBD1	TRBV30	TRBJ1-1	CAWRTGTGTEAFF	TGTGCCTGGCGGACAGGGACAGGGACTGAAGCTTTCTTT
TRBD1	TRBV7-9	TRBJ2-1	CASSTGQGISYNEQFF	TGTGCCAGCAGCACGGGACAGGGGATCTCCTACAATGAGCAGTTCTTC
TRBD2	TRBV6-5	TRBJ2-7	CASSYSSGASSYEQYF	TGTGCCAGCAGTTACTCTAGCGGGGCTAGCTCCTACGAGCAGTACTTC
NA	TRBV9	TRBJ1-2	CASSSMGYSYGYTF	TGTGCCAGCAGCTCCATGGGGTATTCCTATGGCTACACCTTC
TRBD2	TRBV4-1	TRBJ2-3	CASSQGLGTRAADTQYF	TGCGCCAGCAGCCAAGGATTAGGGACTAGGGCCGCAGATACGCAGTATTTT